These 15 T cell receptor beta chains were all obtained from the same sample, sequenced in a study of cytomegalovirus exposure and HLA in healthy donors. Amplification used 60 Vbeta primers and 13 Jbeta primers. Using immunoSEQ multiplex PCR, the repertoire was profiled, and TCRdb retains in-frame clones only, with some absent. Among about 130,000 clones, approximately 80% were seen once, and the ten largest hold less than 3%. Sequencing was carried out using PBMCs. These receptors were taken from a man aged 45-65 years in good health and CMV-seronegative.

This clone was found a few times. The chain recombines TRBV6-4 with TRBJ2-7, with TRBD1 identical over 7 bases. The CDR3 runs 15 residues. Germline assignment: CDR1 MRHNA and CDR2 SNTAGT. The V and J ends lost 3 bases and 3 bases, in that order; junction bases with no gene match: 8. The CDR3 sequence is CASSEDGSGGYEQYF. Here the CDR3 DNA reads TGTGCCAGCAGTGAGGATGGGTCAGGGGGCTACGAGCAGTACTTC.

This chain links TRBV5-1 with TRBJ2-7, with D perhaps matching TRBD1 (6 bases). Germline CDR1 reads SGHRS; CDR2 reads YFSETQ. This CDR3 contains 15 residues. The V end lost 2 bases, the J end lost 0 bases, and 12 bases lay between the germline ends. The CDR3 DNA reads TGCGCCAGCAGCTTATTCACAGGGAGCTCCTACGAGCAGTACTTC. This translates into CASSLFTGSSYEQYF.

The chain is built from TRBV6-5 and TRBJ2-7, with TRBD1 matching 11 bases. The trim removed 6 bases at V and 5 bases at J, leaving 6 bases unmatched. Germline assignment: CDR1 MNHEY and CDR2 SVGAGI. This CDR3 has 14 residues. The CDR3 sequence is CASRTGQGDHEQYF. The CDR3 coding sequence is TGTGCCAGCAGAACGGGACAGGGGGACCACGAGCAGTACTTC.

V usage is TRBV19 and J usage is TRBJ1-3; TRBD1 is a possible D gene (5 bases). CDR1 is LNHDA, CDR2 SQIVND, per germline (reference sequence). This CDR3 is built from 14 residues. The V end lost 10 bases, the J end lost 0 bases, and 13 bases lay between the germline ends. CDR3 DNA: TGTGCCACCCAAGACAGACCCTCTGGAAACACCATATATTTT. Translating it yields CATQDRPSGNTIYF.

The J gene is TRBJ1-5, the V gene TRBV19, with D tentatively TRBD1 (6 bases). In germline, CDR1 is LNHDA, CDR2 SQIVND (reference sequence). The V and J ends lost 4 bases and 6 bases respectively, with 13 bases between them. This CDR3 spans 14 amino acids. CDR3 amino acids: CASSRGGTGQPQHF. For the CDR3, the DNA is TGTGCCAGTAGTAGAGGGGGTACGGGTCAGCCCCAGCATTTT.

V is TRBV2 and J is TRBJ2-5; 8 bases are shared with TRBD1. The tail of the sequence fits TRBJ2-7 better, so the J call may be wrong. Germline V gene lookup returns CDR1 SNHLY and CDR2 FYNNEI. The CDR3 is 12 residues long. As DNA, the CDR3 is TGTGCCAGCAGGCGACAGGGGTACGAGCAGTACTTC. Protein product: CASRRQGYEQYF.

The V and J genes are TRBV29-1 and TRBJ2-5; 13 nucleotides agree with TRBD2. The CDR3 consists of 15 residues. Germline V CDR1 and CDR2: SQVTM, ANQGSEA. The V gene end was trimmed by 3 bases and the J gene end by 3 bases; junction bases not matched to a gene: 4. Here the CDR3 reads CSVDVTSGGEETQYF. CDR3 nucleotide sequence: TGCAGCGTTGATGTCACTAGCGGGGGGGAAGAGACCCAGTACTTC.

This chain links TRBV11-3 with TRBJ2-1, with TRBD2 matching 12 bases. The junction had 7 bases not matched to a gene; V was cut back by 4 bases and J by 9 bases. The germline CDR1 and CDR2 sequences are SGHNT and YENEEA. CDR3 size: 15 residues. CDR3 protein: CASSSTSGGLGEQFF. CDR3 nucleotide sequence: TGTGCCAGCAGCTCTACTAGCGGGGGGCTGGGTGAGCAGTTCTTC.

The chain has TRBV6-4 and TRBJ1-1, with 9 bases fitting TRBD1. Germline trimming cut 4 bases from V and 1 base from J; bases unmatched to any gene: 10. The CDR3 is 17 residues long. From germline, CDR1 is MRHNA and CDR2 SNTAGT. As DNA, the CDR3 is TGTGCCAGCAGTGGCCCCGAACAGGGGGCACCGAACACTGAAGCTTTCTTT. Translating gives CASSGPEQGAPNTEAFF.

This rearrangement joins TRBV7-9 to TRBJ1-2; D is possibly TRBD1 (5 bases). This CDR3 spans 17 amino acids. CDR1 is SEHNR, CDR2 FQNEAQ, per germline (reference sequence). With 1 base removed from V and 3 bases from J, the gap between germline ends came to 18 bases. Here the CDR3 reads CASSLGPGLGLDYGYTF. For the CDR3, the DNA is TGTGCCAGCAGCTTAGGTCCGGGCTTGGGGCTCGACTATGGCTACACCTTC.

The chain links TRBV7-2 to TRBJ2-3; 7 positions agree with TRBD2. The CDR3 has 14 amino acids. The germline CDR1 and CDR2 sequences are SGHTA and FQGNSA. The ends lost 5 bases at V and 6 bases at J; junction bases unmatched: 8. CDR3: CASSQNGGRDTQYF. The CDR3 DNA sequence: TGTGCCAGCAGCCAAAACGGGGGGAGGGATACGCAGTATTTT.

The J gene is TRBJ2-3, the V gene TRBV7-9; D gene ambiguous. There are 15 residues in the CDR3. V lost 3 bases to trimming and J lost 1 base, with 11 bases between them. The germline gives CDR1 SEHNR, CDR2 FQNEAQ (reference sequence). The CDR3 region is CASSFLVLGTDTQYF. The CDR3 DNA reads as TGTGCCAGCAGCTTTCTGGTGCTAGGCACAGATACGCAGTATTTT.

The chain carries TRBV11-2 and TRBJ2-7, with 7 bases lining up with TRBD2. Germline-derived CDR1 and CDR2 are SGHAT and FQNNGV. This CDR3 spans 15 amino acids. V lost 5 bases to trimming and J lost 6 bases; unmatched junction nucleotides: 13. The CDR3 is CASSPGLEAFSEQYF. As DNA, the CDR3 is TGTGCCAGCAGCCCAGGACTAGAGGCGTTTTCCGAGCAGTACTTC.

This clone was observed a handful of times. The rearrangement uses TRBV13 and TRBJ2-5, with 7 bases identical to TRBD1. The CDR3 sequence is 14 residues long. The ends lost 3 bases at V and 1 base at J; junction bases unmatched: 2. The germline V gene has CDR1 PRHDT and CDR2 FYEKMQ (reference sequence). CDR3 DNA sequence: TGTGCCAGCAGCTTCCGGGACAGCCAAGAGACCCAGTACTTC. Translating it yields CASSFRDSQETQYF.

This clone was seen just once. The gene calls are TRBV19 and TRBJ1-1; D is undetermined. Trimming left V 6 bases short and J 5 bases short, with 16 bases between. Germline V gene data show CDR1 as LNHDA and CDR2 as SQIVND (reference sequence). CDR3 length: 14 amino acids. This CDR3 is CASRPAGVGTEAFF. The CDR3 DNA follows: TGTGCCAGTAGGCCCGCCGGGGTGGGGACTGAAGCTTTCTTT.